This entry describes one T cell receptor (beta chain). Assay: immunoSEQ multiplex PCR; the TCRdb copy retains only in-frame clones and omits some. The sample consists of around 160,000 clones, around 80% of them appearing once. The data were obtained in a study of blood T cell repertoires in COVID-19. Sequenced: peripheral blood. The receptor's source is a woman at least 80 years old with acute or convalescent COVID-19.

CDR3 bases: TGTGCCAGCAGTTTAGTAGCGGGAAGTGAGCAGTTCTTC. This translates into CASSLVAGSEQFF. The V gene is TRBV27, the J gene TRBJ2-1; 8 nucleotides agree with TRBD2. Germline CDR1 and CDR2: MNHEY and SMNVEV (reference sequence). V lost 2 bases to trimming and J lost 9 bases; unmatched junction nucleotides: 3. CDR3 length equals 13 residues.